This T cell receptor beta chain was observed in a study of cytotoxic CD8 clonotypes in ibrutinib-treated CLL. Background on the study: Partial responses numbered around 24 and complete responses 2; after a median approximately 70 months, approximately 14 stayed remitted and about twelve progressed. Regarding the study as a whole: Baseline clonality was higher than in age-matched healthy donors and moved in step with circulating CD8+ T-cell counts.

This clone was found a few times. Its antigen remains unidentified. With sequencing, the targeted depth ranged from 1 in 200,000 to 1 in 1 million T cells. Clones were read by immunoSEQ multiplex PCR, and TCRdb kept only the in-frame ones, dropping some. The sample has 33,000 or so clones; about half are singletons. This CDR3 is 16 amino acids long. V lost 2 bases to trimming and J lost 5 bases, with 13 bases between them. Germline V gene data show CDR1 as MRHNA and CDR2 as SNTAGT. The chain carries TRBV6-4 and TRBJ1-6; a weak D match, TRBD1 (6 bases). The sequences come from PBMCs, collected before ibrutinib treatment. This TCR derives from a human donor with chronic lymphocytic leukemia. The CDR3 protein is CASSDVSGHDNSPLHF. CDR3 sequence (DNA): TGTGCCAGCAGTGACGTTTCGGGACATGATAATTCACCCCTCCACTTT.